This T cell receptor beta chain came from a study of T cells in Graves' hyperthyroidism and ophthalmopathy. Study observations and caveats: Ophthalmopathy, which appeared later, was predicted by the model a median around 6.9 months before onset.

Details on this clonotype: The target antigen is unknown.

Graves' hyperthyroidism showing no ophthalmopathy progression within 18 months was considered stable. These patients, aged 18 to 65, had recently diagnosed hyperthyroidism lasting under 2 months. Diagnosing involved the use of clinical symptoms, serum thyroxine and TRAb, thyroid ultrasound and orbital computed tomography. The CDR3 contains 13 residues. Germline CDR1 reads SGHTA; CDR2 reads FQGNSA. J gave up 11 bases and V 5 bases, and 7 bases lay outside the gene matches. Amplification of TCR beta CDR3 regions used RNA as the template. The primer set for the first-round RT-PCR of the TCR CDR3 was HTBI. MiXCR, run by TCRdb on the multiplex PCR reads, gives a single entry per CDR3 protein. Among hundreds of thousands of distinct CDR3 sequences listed, 12% to 15% were seen once.

Input material: blood. The receptor's source is a woman younger than 35 with Graves' hyperthyroidism. This rearrangement joins TRBV7-2 to TRBJ1-5; TRBD1 matches 9 bases. CDR3 coding DNA: TGTGCCAGCAGCCGCCGGGACAGGGACTCCCAGCATTTT. Encoded protein: CASSRRDRDSQHF. Using reference TRBV7-2 and TRBJ1-5 for the parts outside the CDR3, the full variable domain is GAGVSQSPSNKVTEKGKDVELRCDPISGHTALYWYRQSLGQGLEFLIYFQGNSAPDKSGLPSDRFSAERTGGSVSTLTIQRTQQEDSAVYLCASSRRDRDSQHFGDGTRLSIL.